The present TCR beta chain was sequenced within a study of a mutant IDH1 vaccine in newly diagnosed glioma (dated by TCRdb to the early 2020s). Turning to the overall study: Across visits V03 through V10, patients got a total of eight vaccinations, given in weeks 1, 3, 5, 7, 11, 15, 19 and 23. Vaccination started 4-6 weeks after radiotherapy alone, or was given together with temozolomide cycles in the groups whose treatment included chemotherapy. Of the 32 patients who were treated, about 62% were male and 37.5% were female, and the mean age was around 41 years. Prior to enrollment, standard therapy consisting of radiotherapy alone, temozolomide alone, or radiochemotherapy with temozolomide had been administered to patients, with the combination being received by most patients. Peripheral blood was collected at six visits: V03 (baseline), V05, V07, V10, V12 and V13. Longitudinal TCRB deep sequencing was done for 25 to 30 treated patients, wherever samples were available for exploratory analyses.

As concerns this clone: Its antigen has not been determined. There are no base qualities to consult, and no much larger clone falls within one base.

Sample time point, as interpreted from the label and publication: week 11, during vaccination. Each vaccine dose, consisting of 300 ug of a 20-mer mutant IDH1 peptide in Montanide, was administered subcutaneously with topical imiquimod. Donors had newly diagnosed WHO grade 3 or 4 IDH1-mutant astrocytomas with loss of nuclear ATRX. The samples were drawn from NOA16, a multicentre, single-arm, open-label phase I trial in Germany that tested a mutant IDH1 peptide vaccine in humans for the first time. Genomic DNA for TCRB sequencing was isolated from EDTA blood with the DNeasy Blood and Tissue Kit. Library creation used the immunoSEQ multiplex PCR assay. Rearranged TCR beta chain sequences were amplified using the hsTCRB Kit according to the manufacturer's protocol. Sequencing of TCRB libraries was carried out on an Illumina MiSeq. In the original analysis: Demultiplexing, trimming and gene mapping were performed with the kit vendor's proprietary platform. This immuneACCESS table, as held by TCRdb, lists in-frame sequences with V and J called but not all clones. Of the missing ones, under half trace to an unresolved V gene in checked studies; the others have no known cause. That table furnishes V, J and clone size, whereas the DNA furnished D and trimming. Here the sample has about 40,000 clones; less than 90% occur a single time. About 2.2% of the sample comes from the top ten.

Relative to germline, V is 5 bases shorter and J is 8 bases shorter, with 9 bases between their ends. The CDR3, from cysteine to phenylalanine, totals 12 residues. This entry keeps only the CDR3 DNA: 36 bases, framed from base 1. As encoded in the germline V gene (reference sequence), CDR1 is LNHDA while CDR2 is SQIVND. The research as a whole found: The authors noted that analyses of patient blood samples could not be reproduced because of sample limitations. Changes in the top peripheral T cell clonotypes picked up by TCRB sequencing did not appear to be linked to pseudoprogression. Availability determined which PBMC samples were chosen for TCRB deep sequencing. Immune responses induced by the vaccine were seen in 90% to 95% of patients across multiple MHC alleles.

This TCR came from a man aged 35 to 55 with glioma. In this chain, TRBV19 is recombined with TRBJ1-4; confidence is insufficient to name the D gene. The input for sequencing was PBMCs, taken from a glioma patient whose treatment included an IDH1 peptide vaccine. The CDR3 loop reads CASSPRREKLFF. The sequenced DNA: TGTGCCAGTAGTCCTCGGAGGGAAAAACTGTTTTTT. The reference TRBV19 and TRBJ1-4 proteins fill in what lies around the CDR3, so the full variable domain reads DGGITQSPKYLFRKEGQNVTLSCEQNLNHDAMYWYRQDPGQGLRLIYYSQIVNDFQKGDIAEGYSVSREKKESFPLTVTSAQKNPTAFYLCASSPRREKLFFGSGTQLSVL.